One sample yielded the 25 T cell receptor beta chains listed below, sequenced in a study of synovial regulatory T cells in juvenile arthritis. Synovial fluid was collected with matched peripheral blood from each patient with active arthritis. Using immunoSEQ multiplex PCR, the repertoire was profiled, and TCRdb retains in-frame clones only, with some absent. Its table lists approximately 3,000 clones. Sequencing input: Treg cells from the synovium. The receptors originated from a donor younger than 30 with juvenile idiopathic arthritis.

The rearrangement uses TRBV29-1 and TRBJ2-1. This CDR3 comprises 12 residues. No nucleotide data were recorded. The germline gives CDR1 SQVTM, CDR2 ANQGSEA. This chain's CDR3 is CSATLKDNEQFF.

This clone is medium-sized (0.01 to 0.1%) by frequency. V gene TRBV5-1 combines with J gene TRBJ2-5. CDR1 and CDR2 from the germline V gene are SGHRS and YFSETQ. This CDR3 is built from 12 residues. The DNA sequence is not available. The CDR3 loop is CASSTGEGTQYF.

The V gene is TRBV19, the J gene TRBJ1-1. From germline, CDR1 is LNHDA and CDR2 SQIVND (reference sequence). The CDR3 sequence is 14 residues long. A DNA sequence was not provided. This chain's CDR3 is CASSTLSGITEAFF.

The rearrangement uses TRBV5-6 and TRBJ1-1; the D call from TCRdb, TRBD1, cannot be confirmed without DNA. CDR1 is SGHDT and CDR2 is YYEEEE in the germline V gene. The CDR3 loop spans 15 amino acids. There is no recorded DNA. The CDR3 here is CASSLREDRYTEAFF. Based on the CDR3 plus reference TRBV5-6 and TRBJ1-1, the full variable domain is DAGVTQSPTHLIKTRGQQVTLRCSPKSGHDTVSWYQQALGQGPQFIFQYYEEEERQRGNFPDRFSGHQFPNYSSELNVNALLLGDSALYLCASSLREDRYTEAFFGQGTRLTVV.

This rearrangement joins TRBV2 to TRBJ2-2; checking the TCRdb D call of TRBD1 is not possible without DNA. CDR1 and CDR2 from the germline V gene are SNHLY and FYNNEI. This CDR3 has 17 residues. No DNA was logged. CDR3 sequence: CASSGEGTGKNTGELFF.

This rearrangement joins TRBV9 to TRBJ2-1; TCRdb designates TRBD2, a call that cannot be tested without DNA. The V gene's germline CDR1 is SGDLS and CDR2 YYNGEE. The CDR3 is made up of 15 amino acids. The entry carries no DNA sequence. The CDR3 loop reads CASSPTQREWNEQFF.

Considering frequency, this clone is large. V gene TRBV7-8 combines with J gene TRBJ2-7. CDR1 and CDR2 (germline): SGHVS, FQNEAQ. CDR3 length equals 12 residues. No DNA accompanies this entry. Here the CDR3 reads CASSHDSYEQYF.

This chain uses TRBV6-1 with TRBJ2-4; TCRdb proposes TRBD1, but this gene call is untestable without DNA. This CDR3 has 18 residues. DNA is not recorded here. The germline V gene has CDR1 MNHNS and CDR2 SASEGT. CDR3 region: CASSETKGAGLNKNIQYF.

This rearrangement joins TRBV6-1 to TRBJ1-1; the TCRdb D gene call, TRBD1, has no DNA to confirm it. CDR1 MNHNS and CDR2 SASEGT come from the germline V gene. The CDR3 runs to 16 residues. DNA is not recorded here. The CDR3 sequence: CASSEIPQGRNTEAFF.

This clone is identified as large from frequency. The chain joins TRBV5-6 to TRBJ2-2; absent DNA, TCRdb's TRBD2 call cannot be checked. Germline assignment: CDR1 SGHDT and CDR2 YYEEEE. This CDR3 spans 14 amino acids. No coding sequence is recorded. CDR3 sequence: CASSLYQAAGELFF.

V gene TRBV11-2 combines with J gene TRBJ2-1; TCRdb's D gene call, TRBD1, goes unchecked for lack of DNA. The CDR3 covers 15 residues. The protein alone is recorded here. Looked up from germline, CDR1 is SGHAT and CDR2 is FQNNGV. CDR3 sequence: CASSFVDRVRGEQFF. The entire variable domain, with the rest obtained from reference TRBV11-2 and TRBJ2-1, is as follows: EAGVAQSPRYKIIEKRQSVAFWCNPISGHATLYWYQQILGQGPKLLIQFQNNGVVDDSQLPKDRFSAERLKGVDSTLKIQPAKLEDSAVYLCASSFVDRVRGEQFFGPGTRLTVL.

By frequency, this clone registers medium-sized. The chain is built from TRBV7-9 and TRBJ1-6; TCRdb proposes TRBD1, but this gene call is untestable without DNA. The CDR3 is 15 residues long. No DNA accompanies this entry. In germline, CDR1 is SEHNR, CDR2 FQNEAQ (reference sequence). CDR3 protein: CASSPGAGSNSPLHF.

The chain couples TRBV29-1 to TRBJ1-2; TCRdb's D gene call, TRBD1, goes unchecked for lack of DNA. Per the germline V gene, CDR1 is SQVTM and CDR2 is ANQGSEA. The CDR3 is 11 amino acids. No DNA sequence is on record. The CDR3 spells CSGQNSYGYTF.

The chain is built from TRBV4-2 and TRBJ1-6; the D call from TCRdb, TRBD1, cannot be confirmed without DNA. The CDR3 runs 17 residues. This entry has no DNA. Germline V gives CDR1 LGHNA, CDR2 YNFKEQ. The chain's CDR3 is CASSLSAGGAYNSPLHF.

The J gene is TRBJ2-3, the V gene TRBV15. The CDR3 has 13 amino acids. This entry has no DNA. Germline loops: CDR1 LNHNV, CDR2 YYDKDF (reference sequence). CDR3 residues: CATSREDLLVVYF. The complete variable domain, with remaining parts taken from reference TRBV15 and TRBJ2-3, reads DAMVIQNPRYQVTQFGKPVTLSCSQTLNHNVMYWYQQKSSQAPKLLFHYYDKDFNNEADTPDNFQSRRPNTSFCFLDIRSPGLGDTAMYLCATSREDLLVVYFGPGTRLTVL.

The chain recombines TRBV7-2 with TRBJ1-2; TCRdb returns TRBD1, unconfirmable since there is no DNA. This CDR3 is built from 13 residues. This entry has no DNA. In germline, CDR1 is SGHTA, CDR2 FQGNSA. This CDR3 is CASTGQGAGGYTF. The full variable domain, completed using reference TRBV7-2 and TRBJ1-2, is GAGVSQSPSNKVTEKGKDVELRCDPISGHTALYWYRQSLGQGLEFLIYFQGNSAPDKSGLPSDRFSAERTGGSVSTLTIQRTQQEDSAVYLCASTGQGAGGYTFGSGTRLTVV.

J is TRBJ2-2 and V is TRBV7-7. Germline lookup yields CDR1 SSHAT and CDR2 FNYEAQ (reference sequence). This CDR3 is built from 13 residues. No DNA sequence is on record. CDR3 residues: CASSFGNTGELFF.

The chain uses TRBV15 and TRBJ1-1. This CDR3 is built from 14 residues. Only the protein sequence is given. The germline V gene has CDR1 LNHNV and CDR2 YYDKDF (reference sequence). The CDR3 loop reads CATSRGPRMAEAFF.

The chain is built from TRBV7-5 and TRBJ2-7; as DNA is missing, the TRBD2 call by TCRdb cannot be tested. TRBV7-5 is a listed pseudogene. The CDR3 contains 15 residues. Only the protein is available. The CDR3 here is CASSTGGLAVGEQYF.

This clone is deemed medium-sized by its frequency. The rearrangement joins TRBV30 to TRBJ2-3; the TCRdb D gene call, TRBD2, has no DNA to confirm it. Germline V gene lookup returns CDR1 GTSNPN and CDR2 SVGIG (reference sequence). The CDR3 covers 12 residues. The entry carries no DNA sequence. Here the CDR3 reads CAWSKGADTQYF.

The rearrangement joins TRBV28 to TRBJ2-7; TCRdb reports TRBD1, a call that lacks DNA to check it against. This CDR3 comprises 16 residues. Only the protein is on record. Germline V CDR1 and CDR2: MDHEN, SYDVKM. CDR3 in amino acids: CASSLASGTGPYEQYF.

The chain combines TRBV27 with TRBJ2-6; the D gene TCRdb calls, TRBD1, cannot be checked with no DNA. The CDR3 totals 18 residues. The DNA is not on file. Germline CDR1 MNHEY, CDR2 SMNVEV (reference sequence). The CDR3 loop reads CASSRQGWLQSRANVLTF.

Judged by frequency, this clone is medium-sized. The chain has TRBV7-2 and TRBJ2-7. Germline V gives CDR1 SGHTA, CDR2 FQGNSA. CDR3 length: 12 amino acids. The entry carries no DNA sequence. CDR3 residues: CASSPLGYEQYF.

This chain connects TRBV6-1 to TRBJ2-3; TCRdb outputs TRBD1, but without DNA this stays unchecked. The CDR3 spans 15 residues. The DNA is unrecorded. Germline loops: CDR1 MNHNS, CDR2 SASEGT. The CDR3 spells CASRGAGGNTDTQYF.

J is TRBJ2-5 and V is TRBV9; TCRdb proposes TRBD2, but this gene call is untestable without DNA. This CDR3 has 16 amino acids. The coding DNA is unavailable. The germline V gene encodes CDR1 SGDLS and CDR2 YYNGEE. CDR3 loop: CASSVAAGGLQETQYF.